This TCR beta chain appears in the sequencing data of a study of blood T cell repertoires in COVID-19. Study context: Some COVID-19 samples were acute and others convalescent; all came from the United States, Italy and Spain. T cells, B-cell-depleted T cells, or PBMCs supplied cDNA or gDNA.

The trim removed 10 bases at V and 3 bases at J, leaving 4 bases unmatched. Germline CDR1 is MNHEY and CDR2 is SVGAGI. This CDR3 contains 14 residues. Study processing details: Nucleated cell number was recorded as an estimate derived from reference gene primer amplification. Here immunoSEQ multiplex PCR was the method, and the copy in TCRdb shows in-frame clones only, minus some. The V and J calls and clone size are taken from that table; D and trimming were inferred from the DNA. Of around 180,000 clones listed, about 86% are singletons. V is TRBV6-5 and J is TRBJ1-6, with 9 bases lining up with TRBD1. The sequenced sample consisted of peripheral blood. The sequence was obtained from a woman aged 25 to 39 with active or convalescent COVID-19. The CDR3 protein is CAIGTGFYNSPLHF. The CDR3 DNA reads TGTGCCATCGGGACAGGGTTCTATAATTCACCCCTCCACTTT.